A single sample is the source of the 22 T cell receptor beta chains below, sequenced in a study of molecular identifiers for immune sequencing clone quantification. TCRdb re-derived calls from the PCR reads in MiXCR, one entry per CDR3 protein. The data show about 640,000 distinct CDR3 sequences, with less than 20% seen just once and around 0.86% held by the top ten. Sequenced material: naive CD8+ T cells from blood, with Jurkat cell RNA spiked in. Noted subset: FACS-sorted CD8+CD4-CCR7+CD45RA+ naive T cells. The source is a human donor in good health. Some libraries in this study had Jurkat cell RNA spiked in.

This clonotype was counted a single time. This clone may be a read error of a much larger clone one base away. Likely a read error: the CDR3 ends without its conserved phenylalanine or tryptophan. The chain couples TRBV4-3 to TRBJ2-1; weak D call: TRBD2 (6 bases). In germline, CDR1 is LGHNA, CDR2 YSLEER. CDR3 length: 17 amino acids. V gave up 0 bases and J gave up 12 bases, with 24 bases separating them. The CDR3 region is CASSQDRSGLAALGQFS. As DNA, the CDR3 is TGCGCCAGCAGCCAAGATCGAAGTGGTTTAGCGGCTTTAGGGCAGTTCTCC.

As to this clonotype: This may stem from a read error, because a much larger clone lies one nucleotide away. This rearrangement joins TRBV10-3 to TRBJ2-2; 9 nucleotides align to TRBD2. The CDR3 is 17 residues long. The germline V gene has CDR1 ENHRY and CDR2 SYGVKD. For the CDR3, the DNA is TGTGCCACCAGTGACGGCGGGAGGGCCGCTTATACCGGGGAGCTGTTTTTT. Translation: CATSDGGRAAYTGELFF.

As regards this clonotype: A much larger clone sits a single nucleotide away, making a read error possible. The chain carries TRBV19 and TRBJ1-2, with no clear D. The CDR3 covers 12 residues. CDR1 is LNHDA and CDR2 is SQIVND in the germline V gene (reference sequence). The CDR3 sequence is CASSIGDYGYAF. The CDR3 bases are TGTGCCAGTAGTATCGGAGATTATGGCTACGCCTTC. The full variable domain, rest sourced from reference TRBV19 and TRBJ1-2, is DGGITQSPKYLFRKEGQNVTLSCEQNLNHDAMYWYRQDPGQGLRLIYYSQIVNDFQKGDIAEGYSVSREKKESFPLTVTSAQKNPTAFYLCASSIGDYGYAFGSGTRLTVV.

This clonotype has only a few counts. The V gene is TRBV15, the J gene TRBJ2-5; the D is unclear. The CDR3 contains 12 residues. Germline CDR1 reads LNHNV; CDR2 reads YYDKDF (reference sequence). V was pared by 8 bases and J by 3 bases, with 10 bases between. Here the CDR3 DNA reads TGTGCCACCTCGTCCGATAAAGAGACCCAGTACTTC. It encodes CATSSDKETQYF.

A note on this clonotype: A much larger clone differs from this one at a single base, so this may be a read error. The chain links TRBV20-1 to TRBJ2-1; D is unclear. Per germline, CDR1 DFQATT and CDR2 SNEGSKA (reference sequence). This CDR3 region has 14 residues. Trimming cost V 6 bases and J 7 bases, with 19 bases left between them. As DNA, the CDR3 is TGCAGTGCCCTTGGCAGCTCCTACCGGAATGAGCAGTTCTTC. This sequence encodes CSALGSSYRNEQFF.

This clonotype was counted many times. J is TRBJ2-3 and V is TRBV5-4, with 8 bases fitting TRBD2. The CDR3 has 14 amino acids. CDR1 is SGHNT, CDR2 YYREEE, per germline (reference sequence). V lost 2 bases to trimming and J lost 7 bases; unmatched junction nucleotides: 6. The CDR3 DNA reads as TGTGCCAGCAGCTTTGCGGGAGGCCAAAATACGCAGTATTTT. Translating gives CASSFAGGQNTQYF.

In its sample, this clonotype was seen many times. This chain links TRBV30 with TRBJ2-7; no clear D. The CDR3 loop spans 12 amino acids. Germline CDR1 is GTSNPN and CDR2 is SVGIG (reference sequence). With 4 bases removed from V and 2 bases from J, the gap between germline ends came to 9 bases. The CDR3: CAWKREAYEQYF. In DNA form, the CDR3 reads TGTGCCTGGAAGCGAGAAGCCTACGAGCAGTACTTC. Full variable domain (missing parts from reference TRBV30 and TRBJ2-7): SQTIHQWPATLVQPVGSPLSLECTVEGTSNPNLYWYRQAAGRGLQLLFYSVGIGQISSEVPQNLSASRPQDRQFILSSKKLLLSDSGFYLCAWKREAYEQYFGPGTRLTVT.

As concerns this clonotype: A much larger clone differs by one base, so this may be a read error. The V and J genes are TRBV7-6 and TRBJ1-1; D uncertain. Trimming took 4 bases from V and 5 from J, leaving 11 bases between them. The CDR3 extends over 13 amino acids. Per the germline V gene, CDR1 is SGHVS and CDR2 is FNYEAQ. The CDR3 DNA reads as TGTGCCAGCAGCTCAGTCCCACCGACTGAAGCTTTCTTT. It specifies CASSSVPPTEAFF.

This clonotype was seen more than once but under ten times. This CDR3 is CASSGDRGPETQYF. The DNA of the CDR3 is TGTGCCAGCAGTGGGGACAGGGGGCCAGAGACCCAGTACTTC. The V call is TRBV12-3 or TRBV12-4, the J call TRBJ2-5; the match to TRBD1 covers 12 bases. The CDR3 has 14 amino acids. The ends lost 5 bases at V and 4 bases at J; junction bases unmatched: 2.

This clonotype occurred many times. CDR3 DNA sequence: TGTGCCAGTAGTATAGGACTAGCGGCCGTGAAGTACTTC. The encoded protein is CASSIGLAAVKYF. This chain joins TRBV19 and TRBJ2-4; 9 bases are a match to TRBD2. This CDR3 region has 13 residues. Losses at the gene ends were 1 base for V and 14 bases for J; bases not matched to a gene: 6. Germline V CDR1 and CDR2: LNHDA, SQIVND (reference sequence). The full variable domain, with the rest looked up from reference TRBV19 and TRBJ2-4, is DGGITQSPKYLFRKEGQNVTLSCEQNLNHDAMYWYRQDPGQGLRLIYYSQIVNDFQKGDIAEGYSVSREKKESFPLTVTSAQKNPTAFYLCASSIGLAAVKYFGAGTRLSVL.

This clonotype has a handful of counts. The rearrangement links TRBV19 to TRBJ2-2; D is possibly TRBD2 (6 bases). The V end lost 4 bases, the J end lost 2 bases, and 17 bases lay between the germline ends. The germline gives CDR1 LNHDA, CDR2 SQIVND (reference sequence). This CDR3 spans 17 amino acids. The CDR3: CASSTPRELANTGELFF. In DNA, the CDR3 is TGTGCCAGTAGTACTCCCCGGGAACTAGCTAACACCGGGGAGCTGTTTTTT. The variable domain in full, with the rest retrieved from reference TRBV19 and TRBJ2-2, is DGGITQSPKYLFRKEGQNVTLSCEQNLNHDAMYWYRQDPGQGLRLIYYSQIVNDFQKGDIAEGYSVSREKKESFPLTVTSAQKNPTAFYLCASSTPRELANTGELFFGEGSRLTVL.

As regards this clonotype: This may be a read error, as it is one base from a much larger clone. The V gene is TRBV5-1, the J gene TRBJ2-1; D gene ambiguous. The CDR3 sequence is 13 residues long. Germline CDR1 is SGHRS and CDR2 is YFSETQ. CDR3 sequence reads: CASSLAAGDEQLF. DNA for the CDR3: TGCGCCAGCAGCTTGGCCGCAGGAGATGAGCAGCTCTTC. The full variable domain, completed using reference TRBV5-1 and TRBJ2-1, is KAGVTQTPRYLIKTRGQQVTLSCSPISGHRSVSWYQQTPGQGLQFLFEYFSETQRNKGNFPGRFSGRQFSNSRSEMNVSTLELGDSALYLCASSLAAGDEQLFGPGTRLTVL.

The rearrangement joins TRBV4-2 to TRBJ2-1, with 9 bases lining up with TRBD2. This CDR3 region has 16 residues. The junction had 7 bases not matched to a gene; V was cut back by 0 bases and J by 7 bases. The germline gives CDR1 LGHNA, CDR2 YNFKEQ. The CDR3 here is CASSQDLAGGGNEQFF. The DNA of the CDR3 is TGTGCCAGCAGCCAAGATCTGGCGGGAGGGGGGAATGAGCAGTTCTTC.

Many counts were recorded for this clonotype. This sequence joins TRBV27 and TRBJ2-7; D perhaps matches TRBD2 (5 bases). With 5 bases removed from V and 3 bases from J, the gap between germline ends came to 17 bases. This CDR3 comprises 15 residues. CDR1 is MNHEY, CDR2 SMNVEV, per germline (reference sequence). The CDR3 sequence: CASSPTGSADYEQYF. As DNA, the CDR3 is TGTGCCAGCAGTCCGACTGGTAGCGCAGACTACGAGCAGTACTTC.

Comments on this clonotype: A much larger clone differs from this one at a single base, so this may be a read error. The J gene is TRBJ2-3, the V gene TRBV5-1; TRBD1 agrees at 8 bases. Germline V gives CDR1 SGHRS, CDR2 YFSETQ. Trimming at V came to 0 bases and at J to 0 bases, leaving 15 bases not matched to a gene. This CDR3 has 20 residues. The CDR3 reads CASSLGLSVAGGFSTDTQYF. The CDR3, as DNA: TGCGCCAGCAGCTTGGGGTTGTCTGTGGCAGGGGGCTTTAGCACAGATACGCAGTATTTT.

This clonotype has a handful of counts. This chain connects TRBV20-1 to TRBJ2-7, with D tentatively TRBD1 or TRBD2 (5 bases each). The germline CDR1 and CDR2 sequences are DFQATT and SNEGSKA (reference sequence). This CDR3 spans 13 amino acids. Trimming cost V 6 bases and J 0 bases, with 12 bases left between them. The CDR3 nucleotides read TGCAGTGCAACCCGTGGGGGCTCCTACGAGCAGTACTTC. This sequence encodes CSATRGGSYEQYF.

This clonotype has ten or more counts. DNA for the CDR3: TGTGCTAGTGGTTTTTACAGCTCCTACGAGCAGTACTTC. Residues: CASGFYSSYEQYF. The chain joins TRBV12-5 to TRBJ2-7, with D unresolved. V was trimmed by 3 bases and J by 0 bases, leaving 6 bases between them. CDR3 length: 13 residues. Germline values: CDR1 LGHNT, CDR2 FRNRAP.

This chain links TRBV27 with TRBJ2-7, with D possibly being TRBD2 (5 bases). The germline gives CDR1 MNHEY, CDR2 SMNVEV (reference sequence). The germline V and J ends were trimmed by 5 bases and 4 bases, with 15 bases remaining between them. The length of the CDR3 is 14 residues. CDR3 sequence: CASSPGLFGYEQYF. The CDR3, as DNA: TGTGCCAGCAGTCCTGGACTGTTCGGGTACGAGCAGTACTTC.

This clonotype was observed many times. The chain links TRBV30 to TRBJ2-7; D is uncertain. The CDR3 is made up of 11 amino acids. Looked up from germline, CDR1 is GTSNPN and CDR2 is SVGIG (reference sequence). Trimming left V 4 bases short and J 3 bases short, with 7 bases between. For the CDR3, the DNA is TGTGCCTGGACCGACCGCTACGAGCAGTACTTC. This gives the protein CAWTDRYEQYF.

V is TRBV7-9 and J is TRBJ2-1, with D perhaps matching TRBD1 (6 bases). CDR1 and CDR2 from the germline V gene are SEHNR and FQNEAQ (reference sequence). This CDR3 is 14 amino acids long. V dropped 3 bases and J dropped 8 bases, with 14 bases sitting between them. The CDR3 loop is CASSFTGWGDEQFF. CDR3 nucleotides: TGTGCCAGCAGCTTTACAGGGTGGGGTGATGAGCAGTTCTTC.

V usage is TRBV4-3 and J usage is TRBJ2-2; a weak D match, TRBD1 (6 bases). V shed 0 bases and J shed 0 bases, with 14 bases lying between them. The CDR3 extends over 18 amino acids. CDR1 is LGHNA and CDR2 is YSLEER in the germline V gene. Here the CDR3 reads CASSQESRGYPNTGELFF. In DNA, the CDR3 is TGCGCCAGCAGCCAAGAGTCCAGGGGATATCCGAACACCGGGGAGCTGTTTTTT.

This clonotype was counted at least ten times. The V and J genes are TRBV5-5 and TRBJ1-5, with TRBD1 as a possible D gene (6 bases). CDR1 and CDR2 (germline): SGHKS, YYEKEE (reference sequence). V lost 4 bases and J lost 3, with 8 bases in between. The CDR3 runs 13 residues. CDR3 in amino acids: CASSGGLNQPQHF. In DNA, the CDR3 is TGTGCCAGCAGCGGGGGCCTCAATCAGCCCCAGCATTTT.